The 14 T cell receptor beta chains below were found in one sample sequenced in a study of blood T cell repertoires in COVID-19 (dated by TCRdb to the early 2020s). Library preparation was by the immunoSEQ multiplex PCR assay. TCRdb carries this immuneACCESS record with in-frame sequences only. Its versions omit some clonotypes, under half of them owing to an unresolved V gene in the studies checked, with the rest unexplained. The sample data list 260,000 or so clones, and 75% to 90% of these were observed just once. Jointly, the top ten make up roughly 2.7% of the sample. Sequencing used PBMCs or T cells enriched from blood (not recorded which). These receptors were collected from a woman between 50 and 59 years old who had recovered from COVID-19.

The CDR3 sequence is CASWDYGYNEQFF. CDR3 coding DNA: TGTGCCAGCTGGGACTACGGGTACAATGAGCAGTTCTTC. V is TRBV2 and J is TRBJ2-1; 7 bases are a match to TRBD2. Germline trimming cut 8 bases from V and 4 bases from J; bases unmatched to any gene: 5. Germline V CDR1 and CDR2: SNHLY, FYNNEI. This CDR3 is built from 13 residues. Full variable domain (outside the CDR3, taken from reference TRBV2 and TRBJ2-1): EPEVTQTPSHQVTQMGQEVILRCVPISNHLYFYWYRQILGQKVEFLVSFYNNEISEKSEIFDDQFSVERPDGSNFTLKIRSTKLEDSAMYFCASWDYGYNEQFFGPGTRLTVL.

This clone was seen once. V and J are TRBV18 and TRBJ2-1; 11 nucleotides match TRBD2. V dropped 6 bases and J dropped 2; count of bases not matched to a gene: 6. This CDR3 has 16 residues. Germline CDR1 is KGHSH and CDR2 is LQKENI. The CDR3 sequence: CASSSGTSGPYNEQFF. The CDR3 bases are TGTGCCAGCTCCTCCGGGACTAGCGGACCCTACAATGAGCAGTTCTTC. The full variable domain, rest sourced from reference TRBV18 and TRBJ2-1, is NAGVMQNPRHLVRRRGQEARLRCSPMKGHSHVYWYRQLPEEGLKFMVYLQKENIIDESGMPKERFSAEFPKEGPSILRIQQVVRGDSAAYFCASSSGTSGPYNEQFFGPGTRLTVL.

V usage is TRBV3-1 (or the pseudogene TRBV3-2) and J usage is TRBJ2-1; TRBD2 agrees at 9 bases. The CDR3 sequence is 17 residues long. After removal of 3 bases from V and 0 bases from J, the junction contained 6 bases not matched to a gene. Germline CDR1 and CDR2: LGHDT and YNNKEL (reference sequence). CDR3 sequence reads: CASSHTSGLSSYNEQFF. As DNA, the CDR3 is TGTGCCAGCAGCCATACTAGCGGGCTAAGCTCCTACAATGAGCAGTTCTTC.

This sequence joins TRBV27 and TRBJ1-2; D may be TRBD1 (5 bases). Trimming shortened V by 5 bases and J by 4 bases, and 17 bases separated the two germline ends. Germline CDR1 MNHEY, CDR2 SMNVEV (reference sequence). The CDR3 totals 15 residues. CDR3 coding DNA: TGTGCCAGCAGTAGAATCTCGGAGGGGTCCTATGGCTACACCTTC. Residues: CASSRISEGSYGYTF.

V is TRBV4-1 and J is TRBJ2-3, with no clear D. CDR3 length: 14 residues. Germline loops: CDR1 MGHRA, CDR2 YSYEKL. V gave up 0 bases and J gave up 5 bases, with 9 bases separating them. DNA for the CDR3: TGCGCCAGCAGCCAAGATAGTTCTGGAGATACGCAGTATTTT. This encodes CASSQDSSGDTQYF.

The chain combines TRBV5-1 with TRBJ2-1; 7 bases are shared with TRBD1. Germline-derived CDR1 and CDR2 are SGHRS and YFSETQ. The length of the CDR3 is 15 residues. V was clipped by 0 bases and J by 7 bases; unmatched bases: 7. The CDR3 loop is CASSLDDRVWNEQFF. In DNA form, the CDR3 reads TGCGCCAGCAGCTTGGATGACAGGGTGTGGAATGAGCAGTTCTTC.

The chain carries TRBV6-2 or TRBV6-3 and TRBJ1-5; 7 positions agree with TRBD1. The CDR3 loop spans 13 amino acids. The V segment lost 4 bases and the J segment 9 bases; nucleotides outside the gene matches: 6. The germline gives CDR1 MNHEY, CDR2 SVGEGT. The CDR3 loop reads CASSSTGVRPQHF. CDR3 coding DNA: TGTGCCAGCAGTTCCACAGGGGTCCGGCCCCAGCATTTT.

This chain joins TRBV5-1 and TRBJ2-3; weak D call: TRBD2 (6 bases). The V gene lost 4 bases and the J gene lost 5 bases, with 23 bases spanning the gap. Germline V lookup: CDR1 SGHRS, CDR2 YFSETQ. The CDR3 is 17 amino acids. The CDR3 spells CASSPRGVGGRVDTQYF. In DNA, the CDR3 is TGCGCCAGCAGCCCCCGCGGGGTGGGAGGCCGGGTAGATACGCAGTATTTT.

This chain connects TRBV2 to TRBJ1-5; no reliable D call. This CDR3 has 13 amino acids. Germline loops: CDR1 SNHLY, CDR2 FYNNEI. Trimming shortened V by 7 bases and J by 0 bases, and 7 bases separated the two germline ends. CDR3 loop: CASTEYSNQPQHF. CDR3 sequence (DNA): TGTGCCAGCACGGAGTATAGCAATCAGCCCCAGCATTTT.

V and J are TRBV18 and TRBJ2-4; TRBD1 aligns across 8 bases. Germline V gene data show CDR1 as KGHSH and CDR2 as LQKENI. The CDR3 totals 18 residues. Trimming at V came to 8 bases and at J to 0 bases, leaving 15 bases not matched to a gene. As DNA, the CDR3 is TGTGCCAGCCACTCACCCGGACGACAGGGGCTAGCCAAAAACATTCAGTACTTC. This encodes CASHSPGRQGLAKNIQYF.

The chain employs TRBV6-5 and TRBJ1-5, with D hard to call. V was clipped by 4 bases and J by 1 base, with 5 bases between them. This CDR3 contains 13 residues. Germline V lookup: CDR1 MNHEY, CDR2 SVGAGI. The CDR3 DNA is TGTGCCAGCAGTTCAGTGAGCAATCAGCCCCAGCATTTT. Protein sequence: CASSSVSNQPQHF.

The chain links TRBV19 to TRBJ1-1, with D possibly TRBD1 on 6 matching bases. Germline CDR1 is LNHDA and CDR2 is SQIVND (reference sequence). The CDR3 covers 16 residues. The V end was cut by 4 bases, the J end by 8 bases, with 23 bases between. The CDR3 region is CASSKPRTGSEGEAFF. DNA for the CDR3: TGTGCCAGTAGTAAACCGAGAACAGGGTCAGAGGGGGAAGCTTTCTTT.

This chain uses TRBV5-8 with TRBJ2-7; no reliable D call. The CDR3 runs to 14 residues. V was cut by 0 bases and J by 0 bases, with 7 bases left in between. Germline-derived CDR1 and CDR2 are SGHTS and YDEGEE. CDR3 nucleotide sequence: TGTGCCAGCAGCTTGGGGTACAGCTCCTACGAGCAGTACTTC. It yields the protein CASSLGYSSYEQYF. Variable domain in full (rest from reference TRBV5-8 and TRBJ2-7): EAGVTQSPTHLIKTRGQQATLRCSPISGHTSVYWYQQALGLGLQFLLWYDEGEERNRGNFPPRFSGRQFPNYSSELNVNALELEDSALYLCASSLGYSSYEQYFGPGTRLTVT.

In regard to this clone: Other DNA sequences of this sample code for an identical CDR3. This chain connects TRBV19 to TRBJ2-3, with no clear D. Trimming took off 1 base at V and 1 base at J, with 6 bases between the two ends. Germline V lookup: CDR1 LNHDA, CDR2 SQIVND (reference sequence). This CDR3 is built from 14 residues. CDR3 nucleotide sequence: TGTGCCAGTAGTATAGCGGGTCGCACAGATACGCAGTATTTT. Translation: CASSIAGRTDTQYF. Complete variable domain (other parts from reference TRBV19 and TRBJ2-3): DGGITQSPKYLFRKEGQNVTLSCEQNLNHDAMYWYRQDPGQGLRLIYYSQIVNDFQKGDIAEGYSVSREKKESFPLTVTSAQKNPTAFYLCASSIAGRTDTQYFGPGTRLTVL.